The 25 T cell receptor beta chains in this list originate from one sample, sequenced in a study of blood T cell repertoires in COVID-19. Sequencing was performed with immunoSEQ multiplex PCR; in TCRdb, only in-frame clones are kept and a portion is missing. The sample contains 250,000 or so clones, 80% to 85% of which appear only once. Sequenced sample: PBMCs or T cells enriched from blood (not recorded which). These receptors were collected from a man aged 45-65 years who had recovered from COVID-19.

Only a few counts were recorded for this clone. Here the CDR3 reads CASSSQVRQPQHF. The CDR3 DNA reads as TGTGCCAGCAGTTCGCAGGTCCGGCAGCCCCAGCATTTT. The chain uses TRBV27 and TRBJ1-5; D is undetermined. The CDR3 has 13 residues. Deletions cut 4 bases from V and 7 bases from J, with 11 bases between. The germline gives CDR1 MNHEY, CDR2 SMNVEV (reference sequence).

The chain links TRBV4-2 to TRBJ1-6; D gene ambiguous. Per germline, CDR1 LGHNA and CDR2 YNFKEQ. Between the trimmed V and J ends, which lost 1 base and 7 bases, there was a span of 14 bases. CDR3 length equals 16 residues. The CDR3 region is CASSQAHGGSNSPLHF. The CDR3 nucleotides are TGTGCCAGCAGCCAAGCCCACGGAGGGTCCAATTCACCCCTCCACTTT.

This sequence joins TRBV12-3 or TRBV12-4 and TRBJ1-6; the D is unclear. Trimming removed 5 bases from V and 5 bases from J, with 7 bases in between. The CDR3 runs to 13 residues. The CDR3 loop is CASSRVDNSPLHF. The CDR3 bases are TGTGCCAGCAGTCGAGTAGATAATTCACCCCTCCACTTT.

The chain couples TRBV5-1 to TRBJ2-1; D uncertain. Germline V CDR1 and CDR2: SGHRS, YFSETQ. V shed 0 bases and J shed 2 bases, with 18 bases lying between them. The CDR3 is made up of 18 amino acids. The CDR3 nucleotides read TGCGCCAGCAGCTTGGGCCGCGGAGTCCGTATCCCCTACAATGAGCAGTTCTTC. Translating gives CASSLGRGVRIPYNEQFF.

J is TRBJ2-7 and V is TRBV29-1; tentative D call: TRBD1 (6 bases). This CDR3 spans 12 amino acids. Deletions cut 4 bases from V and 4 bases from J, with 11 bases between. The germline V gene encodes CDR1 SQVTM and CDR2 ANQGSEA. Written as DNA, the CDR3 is TGCAGCGTTGGACAGGCTGGGTACGAGCAGTACTTC. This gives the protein CSVGQAGYEQYF.

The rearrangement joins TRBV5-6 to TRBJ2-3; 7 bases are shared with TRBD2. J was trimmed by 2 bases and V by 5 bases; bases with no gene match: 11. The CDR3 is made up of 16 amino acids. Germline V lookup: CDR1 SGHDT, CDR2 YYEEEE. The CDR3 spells CASRKRDQFFTDTQYF. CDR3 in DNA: TGTGCCAGCAGGAAGCGGGACCAGTTTTTCACAGATACGCAGTATTTT.

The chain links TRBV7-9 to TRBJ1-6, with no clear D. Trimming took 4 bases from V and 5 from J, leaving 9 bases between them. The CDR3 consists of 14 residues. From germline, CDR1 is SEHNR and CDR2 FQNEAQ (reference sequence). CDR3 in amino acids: CASSSTPNNSPLHF. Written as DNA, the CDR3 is TGTGCCAGCAGCTCGACACCTAATAATTCACCCCTCCACTTT. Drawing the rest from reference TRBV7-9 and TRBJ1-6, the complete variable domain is DTGVSQNPRHKITKRGQNVTFRCDPISEHNRLYWYRQTLGQGPEFLTYFQNEAQLEKSRLLSDRFSAERPKGSFSTLEIQRTEQGDSAMYLCASSSTPNNSPLHFGNGTRLTVT.

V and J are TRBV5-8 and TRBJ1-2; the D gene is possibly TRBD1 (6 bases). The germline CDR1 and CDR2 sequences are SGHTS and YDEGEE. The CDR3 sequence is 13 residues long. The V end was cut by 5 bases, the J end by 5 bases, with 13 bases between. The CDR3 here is CASRLGGRYGYTF. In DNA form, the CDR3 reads TGTGCCAGCAGGCTAGGGGGAAGATATGGCTACACCTTC. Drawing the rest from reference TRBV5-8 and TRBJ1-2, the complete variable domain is EAGVTQSPTHLIKTRGQQATLRCSPISGHTSVYWYQQALGLGLQFLLWYDEGEERNRGNFPPRFSGRQFPNYSSELNVNALELEDSALYLCASRLGGRYGYTFGSGTRLTVV.

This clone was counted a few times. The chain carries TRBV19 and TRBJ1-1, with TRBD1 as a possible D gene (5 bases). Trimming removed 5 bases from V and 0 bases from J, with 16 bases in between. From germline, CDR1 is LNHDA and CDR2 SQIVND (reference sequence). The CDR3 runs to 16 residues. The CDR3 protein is CASSFRTGTMNTEAFF. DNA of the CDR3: TGTGCCAGTAGTTTCCGGACGGGGACTATGAACACTGAAGCTTTCTTT.

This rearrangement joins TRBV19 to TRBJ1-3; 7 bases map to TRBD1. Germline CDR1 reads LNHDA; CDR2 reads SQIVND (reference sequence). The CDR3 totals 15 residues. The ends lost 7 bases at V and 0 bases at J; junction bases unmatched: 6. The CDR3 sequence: CASTATGISGNTIYF. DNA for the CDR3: TGTGCCAGTACCGCGACAGGGATCTCTGGAAACACCATATATTTT.

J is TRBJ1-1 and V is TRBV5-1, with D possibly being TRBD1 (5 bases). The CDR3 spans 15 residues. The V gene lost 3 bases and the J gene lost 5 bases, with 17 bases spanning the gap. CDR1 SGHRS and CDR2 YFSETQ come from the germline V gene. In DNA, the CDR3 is TGCGCCAGCAGCTCGGAGGGGACGGCGGCAACTGAAGCTTTCTTT. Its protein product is CASSSEGTAATEAFF.

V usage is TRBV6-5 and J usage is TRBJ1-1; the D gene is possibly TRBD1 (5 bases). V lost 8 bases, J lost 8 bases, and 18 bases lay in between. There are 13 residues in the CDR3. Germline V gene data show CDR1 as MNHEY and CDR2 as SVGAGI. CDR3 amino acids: CASPPIRAGEAFF. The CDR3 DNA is TGTGCCAGCCCCCCAATCAGGGCCGGAGAAGCTTTCTTT.

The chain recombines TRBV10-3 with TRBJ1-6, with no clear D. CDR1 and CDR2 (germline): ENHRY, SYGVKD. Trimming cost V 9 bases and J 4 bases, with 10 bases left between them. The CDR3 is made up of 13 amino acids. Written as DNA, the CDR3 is TGTGCCATTGGCAGCGAGTATAATTCACCCCTCCACTTT. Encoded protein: CAIGSEYNSPLHF.

CDR3 in amino acids: CATGAAGPRGDTQYF. In nucleotides, the CDR3 is TGTGCCACCGGCGCGGCGGGGCCTAGGGGCGATACGCAGTATTTT. The gene calls are TRBV10-3 and TRBJ2-3; maybe TRBD2 (6 bases). The CDR3 runs 15 residues. Germline CDR1 is ENHRY and CDR2 is SYGVKD. V shed 10 bases and J shed 6 bases, with 23 bases lying between them.

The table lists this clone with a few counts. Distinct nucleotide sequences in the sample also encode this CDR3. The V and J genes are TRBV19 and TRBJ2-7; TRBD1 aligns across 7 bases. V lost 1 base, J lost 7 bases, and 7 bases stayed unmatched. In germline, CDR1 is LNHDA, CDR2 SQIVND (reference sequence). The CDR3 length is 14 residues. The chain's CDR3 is CASSIAKTGYEQYF. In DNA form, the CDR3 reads TGTGCCAGTAGTATAGCTAAGACAGGGTATGAGCAGTACTTC.

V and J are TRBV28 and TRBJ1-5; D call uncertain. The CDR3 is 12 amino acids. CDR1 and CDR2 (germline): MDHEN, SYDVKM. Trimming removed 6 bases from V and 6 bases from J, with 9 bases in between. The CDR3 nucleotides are TGTGCCAGCAGCCTCGTCGGTCAGCCCCAGCATTTT. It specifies CASSLVGQPQHF.

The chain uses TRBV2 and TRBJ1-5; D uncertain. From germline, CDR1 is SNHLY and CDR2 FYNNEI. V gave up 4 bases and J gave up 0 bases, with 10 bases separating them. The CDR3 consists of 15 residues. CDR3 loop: CASSGAGYSNQPQHF. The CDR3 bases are TGTGCCAGCAGTGGGGCTGGGTATAGCAATCAGCCCCAGCATTTT.

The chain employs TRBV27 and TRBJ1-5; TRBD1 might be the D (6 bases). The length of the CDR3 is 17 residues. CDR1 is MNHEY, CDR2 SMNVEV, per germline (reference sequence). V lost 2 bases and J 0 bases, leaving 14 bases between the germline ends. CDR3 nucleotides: TGTGCCAGCAGTTTACCGGACAGAGGATATAGCAATCAGCCCCAGCATTTT. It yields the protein CASSLPDRGYSNQPQHF.

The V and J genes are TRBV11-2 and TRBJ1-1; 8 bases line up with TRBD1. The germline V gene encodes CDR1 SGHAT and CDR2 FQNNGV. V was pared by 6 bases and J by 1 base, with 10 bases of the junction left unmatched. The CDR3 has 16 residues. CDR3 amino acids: CASSSRTGTGNTEAFF. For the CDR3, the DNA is TGTGCCAGCAGTTCTAGAACCGGGACAGGGAACACTGAAGCTTTCTTT.

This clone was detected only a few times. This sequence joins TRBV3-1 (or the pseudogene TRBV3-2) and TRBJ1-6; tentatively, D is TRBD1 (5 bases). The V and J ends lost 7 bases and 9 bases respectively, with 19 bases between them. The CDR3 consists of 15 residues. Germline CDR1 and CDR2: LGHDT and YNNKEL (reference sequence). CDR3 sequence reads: CASTTGSALASPLHF. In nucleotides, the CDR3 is TGTGCCAGCACCACAGGATCGGCGTTGGCTTCACCCCTCCACTTT.

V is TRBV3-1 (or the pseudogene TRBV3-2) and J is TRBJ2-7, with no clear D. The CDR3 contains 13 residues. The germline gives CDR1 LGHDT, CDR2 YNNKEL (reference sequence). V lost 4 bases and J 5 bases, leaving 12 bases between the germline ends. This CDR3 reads CASSRDPVHEQYF. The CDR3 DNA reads TGTGCCAGCAGCCGAGATCCAGTCCACGAGCAGTACTTC.

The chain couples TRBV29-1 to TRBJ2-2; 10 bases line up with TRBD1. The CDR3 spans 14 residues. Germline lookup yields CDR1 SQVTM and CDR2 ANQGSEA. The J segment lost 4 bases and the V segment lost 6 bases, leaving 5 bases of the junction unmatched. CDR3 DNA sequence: TGCAGCGTCCGACAGGGGGCAGGCACCGGGGAGCTGTTTTTT. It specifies CSVRQGAGTGELFF.

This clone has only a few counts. The CDR3 sequence is CASNPGGREETQYF. DNA of the CDR3: TGTGCCAGCAATCCCGGAGGCCGGGAAGAGACCCAGTACTTC. V is TRBV28 and J is TRBJ2-5, with TRBD2 as a possible D gene (5 bases). The V end was cut by 7 bases, the J end by 3 bases, with 15 bases between. Germline V lookup: CDR1 MDHEN, CDR2 SYDVKM. This CDR3 comprises 14 residues.

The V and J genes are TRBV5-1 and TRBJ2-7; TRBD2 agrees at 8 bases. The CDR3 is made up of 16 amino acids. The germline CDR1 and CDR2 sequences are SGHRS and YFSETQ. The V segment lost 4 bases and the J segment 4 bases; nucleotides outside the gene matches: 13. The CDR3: CASSKEPAGVSYEQYF. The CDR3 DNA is TGCGCCAGCAGCAAAGAACCAGCGGGGGTGAGTTACGAGCAGTACTTC.

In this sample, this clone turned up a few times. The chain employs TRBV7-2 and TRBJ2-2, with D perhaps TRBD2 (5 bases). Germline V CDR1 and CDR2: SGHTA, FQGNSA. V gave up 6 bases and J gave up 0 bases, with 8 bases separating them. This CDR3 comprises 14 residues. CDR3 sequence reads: CASSDYPNTGELFF. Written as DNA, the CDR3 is TGTGCCAGCAGTGACTATCCGAACACCGGGGAGCTGTTTTTT.